This TCR beta chain is drawn from a study of blood T cell repertoires in COVID-19. Study-wide background: Sample material is recorded as cDNA or gDNA derived from T cells, B-cell-depleted T cells, or PBMCs.

In the source study's methods: Reference gene primers were amplified, and this amplification served to estimate nucleated cell counts. The protocol was immunoSEQ multiplex PCR, while the TCRdb copy is restricted to in-frame clones and leaves out a portion. D and trimming come from the DNA, and the V and J calls and clone size come from that table. The top ten hold about 3.1% of the sample, which has over 250,000 clones, over 65% seen once. About this clone: Other DNA sequences in the same sample also yield this CDR3.

There are 12 residues in the CDR3. V lost 0 bases to trimming and J lost 6 bases, with 7 bases between them. Germline V lookup: CDR1 GTSNPN, CDR2 SVGIG (reference sequence). The TCR comes from a woman aged 80 or over with acute or convalescent COVID-19. V usage is TRBV30 and J usage is TRBJ2-3, with D possibly being TRBD2 (5 bases). Sequencing used peripheral blood. CDR3 sequence reads: CAWSVRGDTQYF. Written as DNA, the CDR3 is TGTGCCTGGAGTGTGAGAGGGGATACGCAGTATTTT.